The 6 T cell receptor beta chains below come from one sample, sequenced in a study of cytomegalovirus exposure and HLA in healthy donors. Primers: 60 Vbeta forward and 13 Jbeta reverse. Clones were read by immunoSEQ multiplex PCR, and TCRdb kept only the in-frame ones, dropping some. Of some 130,000 clones listed, roughly 89% are singletons. The sample taken for sequencing was PBMCs. The receptors originated from a woman aged 25 to 39 in good health and CMV-seronegative.

This clone was observed a few times. The chain carries TRBV4-2 and TRBJ1-2, with 7 bases aligning to TRBD1. Germline CDR1 and CDR2: LGHNA and YNFKEQ. The junction had 12 bases not matched to a gene; V was cut back by 1 base and J by 1 base. The length of the CDR3 is 18 residues. CDR3 protein: CASSQAVSGQRINYGYTF. The CDR3 nucleotides read TGTGCCAGCAGCCAAGCGGTCTCGGGACAGAGAATTAACTATGGCTACACCTTC.

V gene TRBV28 combines with J gene TRBJ2-1, with TRBD2 identical over 7 bases. Per germline, CDR1 MDHEN and CDR2 SYDVKM. V lost 2 bases, J lost 10 bases, and 5 bases stayed unmatched. This CDR3 has 13 amino acids. The CDR3 sequence: CASSLAGVGEQFF. The DNA for the CDR3 is TGTGCCAGCAGTTTAGCGGGAGTCGGGGAGCAGTTCTTC.

V is TRBV27 and J is TRBJ1-4; no firm D call. The CDR3 spans 15 residues. Germline lookup yields CDR1 MNHEY and CDR2 SMNVEV (reference sequence). V was clipped by 5 bases and J by 7 bases, with 17 bases between them. This CDR3 is CASSPLYSGGEKLFF. The CDR3 DNA is TGTGCCAGCAGTCCGTTGTATTCCGGCGGTGAAAAACTGTTTTTT.

The CDR3 DNA reads as TGCGCCAGCAGCTTGGAGGCGGAGATGTATGGCTACACCTTC. Translated, it gives CASSLEAEMYGYTF. The chain employs TRBV5-1 and TRBJ1-2, with D uncertain. The V end lost 0 bases, the J end lost 5 bases, and 11 bases lay between the germline ends. Per germline, CDR1 SGHRS and CDR2 YFSETQ. This CDR3 has 14 amino acids.

This rearrangement joins TRBV5-1 to TRBJ1-6; D remains ambiguous. Germline lookup yields CDR1 SGHRS and CDR2 YFSETQ. The CDR3 is 13 residues long. Trimming removed 2 bases at V and 8 bases at J, with 8 bases between. CDR3: CASSLLGDSPLHF. CDR3 coding DNA: TGCGCCAGCAGCTTACTCGGAGATTCACCCCTCCACTTT.

CDR3 residues: CASSPGRYTPRGRTEAFF. The CDR3 DNA sequence: TGTGCCAGCAGCCCGGGACGGTATACACCGAGGGGGCGTACTGAAGCTTTCTTT. V gene TRBV7-9 combines with J gene TRBJ1-1, with 7 bases lining up with TRBD1. The V gene's germline CDR1 is SEHNR and CDR2 FQNEAQ (reference sequence). V lost 5 bases, J lost 5 bases, and 20 bases stayed unmatched. The CDR3 runs 18 residues.